This T cell receptor (beta chain) was identified during a study of siplizumab effects on memory and regulatory T cells (dated by TCRdb to between 2019 and 2020). Study-wide context: The study examined how the anti-CD2 antibody siplizumab affects alloreactive T-cell subsets in allogeneic mixed lymphocyte reactions built from human PBMCs. General findings and caveats noted by the study authors: Among mappable alloreactive CD4+ clones, the Treg-derived fraction averaged approximately 63% with siplizumab versus around 29% in control reactions. Roughly 80-97% of proliferating CD4+ or CD8+ clones could not be assigned a naive or memory phenotype. Siplizumab significantly lowered the cumulative frequency of alloreactive sequences that could be traced to unstimulated CD4+ memory T cells. No functional confirmation was obtained for the suppressive function of proliferating Tregs from siplizumab cultures. Sequences below about 10^-5 frequency were poorly captured, so only a minor fraction of alloreactive clones could be mapped to unstimulated subsets. Unstimulated naive T cells appeared more diverse than memory T cells, and naive cells seemed to contribute substantially to the alloresponse.

Sorted unstimulated T cells and proliferating T cells recovered from mixed lymphocyte reactions were subjected to TCRbeta CDR3 sequencing. Fresh whole blood from about 11 HLA-typed healthy donors was used as the source from which PBMCs were isolated. Concerning this clone itself: Its cognate antigen has yet to be identified. Base-call qualities are not available, and no considerably larger clone is one nucleotide away.

The library relied on the immunoSEQ multiplex PCR assay. The deep sequencing platform assayed around 10^5 TCR templates per sample. Genomic DNA extracted from sorted T cells was used for TCRbeta CDR3 sequencing. The study's own analysis went as follows. The R programming language was used for clonal analysis of the TCRbeta CDR3 data. Unstimulated samples were compared with post-reaction CFSE-low samples to define alloreactive CD4+ and CD8+ clones. Regulatory or non-regulatory origin of alloreactive CD4+ clones was assigned by matching sequences to the sorted unstimulated Treg and non-Treg repertoires. This immuneACCESS table, as held by TCRdb, lists in-frame sequences with V and J called but not all clones. Of the missing ones, under half trace to an unresolved V gene in checked studies; the others have no known cause. The DNA gave D and trimming, while V, J and clone size come from that table. Across this sample there are fewer than 130,000 clones, with roughly 92% seen only once. The top ten hold 1.3% of the sample.

This receptor was obtained from a human donor in good health. The sequenced sample consisted of CD4+ T cells sorted from blood.

CDR3 region: CSARERETQYF. The DNA sequence is given as TGCAGTGCTAGAGAGAGGGAGACCCAGTACTTC. The sequence is built from TRBV20-1 and TRBJ2-5; the D gene cannot be named for sure. Including cysteine and phenylalanine, the CDR3 has 11 amino acids. The DNA shown is the 33-base CDR3, in frame from base 1. The germline V gene (reference sequence) gives CDR1 as DFQATT and CDR2 as SNEGSKA. V drops 0 bases and J drops 5 bases, leaving 4 bases in between.